Below are 19 T cell receptor beta chains sequenced from a single sample in a study of blood T cell repertoires in COVID-19. The repertoire was sequenced with immunoSEQ multiplex PCR; TCRdb's copy has only in-frame clones and lacks some. The data hold 150,000 or so clones, with roughly 85% observed a single time. What was sequenced was PBMCs or T cells enriched from blood (not recorded which). The receptor source for this set is a man in his 60s who had recovered from COVID-19.

J is TRBJ1-1 and V is TRBV29-1, with a weak D call TRBD1 (5 bases). CDR3 size: 13 residues. Trimming cost V 3 bases and J 5 bases, with 13 bases left between them. Germline CDR1 and CDR2: SQVTM and ANQGSEA. CDR3 sequence (DNA): TGCAGCGTTGAGGGGGGAGGACGAACTGAAGCTTTCTTT. Translation: CSVEGGGRTEAFF.

The V and J genes are TRBV5-1 and TRBJ2-7, with 8 positions matching TRBD1. There are 13 residues in the CDR3. Unmatched junction bases numbered 3, after V lost 3 bases and J lost 4 bases. Germline V lookup: CDR1 SGHRS, CDR2 YFSETQ. As DNA, the CDR3 is TGCGCCAGCAGCTGGGGGGACAGGTACGAGCAGTACTTC. As protein: CASSWGDRYEQYF.

The V and J genes are TRBV5-4 and TRBJ1-2, with TRBD1 matching over 8 bases. Germline V gene sequence: CDR1 SGHNT, CDR2 YYREEE (reference sequence). CDR3 length: 14 residues. Trimming removed 4 bases from V and 3 bases from J; junction bases left unmatched: 5. CDR3 sequence reads: CASSPGGRDYGYTF. The DNA for the CDR3 is TGTGCCAGCAGCCCAGGGGGCAGGGACTATGGCTACACCTTC.

V gene TRBV10-2 combines with J gene TRBJ1-4; no firm D call. Germline V lookup: CDR1 WSHSY, CDR2 SAAADI. The CDR3 spans 15 residues. The ends were cut back, 7 bases at V and 4 bases at J, with 16 bases in the middle. The CDR3 bases are TGCGCCAGCAAGGGTCCCCGGGATTATAATGAAAAACTGTTTTTT. Translated: CASKGPRDYNEKLFF.

This clone was seen a few times. CDR3 in DNA: TGTGCCAGCAGTTTTCGAGTAAGCTATGGCTACACCTTC. Translating gives CASSFRVSYGYTF. The chain is built from TRBV28 and TRBJ1-2, with no clear D. The V end was cut by 3 bases, the J end by 4 bases, with 9 bases between. Germline lookup yields CDR1 MDHEN and CDR2 SYDVKM. This CDR3 has 13 amino acids.

This clone was seen only once. This chain links TRBV27 with TRBJ1-2, with TRBD1 matching 9 bases. This CDR3 contains 16 residues. With 6 bases clipped from V and 1 base from J, the junction kept 9 bases outside the gene matches. CDR1 MNHEY and CDR2 SMNVEV come from the germline V gene (reference sequence). The CDR3 DNA follows: TGTGCCAGCAGAAGAGAAGGGACAGGGCGTAACTATGGCTACACCTTC. This sequence encodes CASRREGTGRNYGYTF.

The chain joins TRBV27 to TRBJ2-7; TRBD1 matches 7 bases. This CDR3 is 14 amino acids long. The germline gives CDR1 MNHEY, CDR2 SMNVEV (reference sequence). With 3 bases clipped from V and 1 base from J, the junction kept 3 bases outside the gene matches. The CDR3: CASSFRDSSYEQYF. Written as DNA, the CDR3 is TGTGCCAGCAGTTTCAGGGACAGTTCCTACGAGCAGTACTTC.

V gene TRBV6-5 combines with J gene TRBJ1-6, with TRBD1 matching over 8 bases. Germline V gene data show CDR1 as MNHEY and CDR2 as SVGAGI. The CDR3 sequence is 15 residues long. V was pared by 6 bases and J by 8 bases, with 9 bases of the junction left unmatched. CDR3 coding DNA: TGTGCCAGCAGCATGTCCCAGGGGGCCTATTCACCCCTCCACTTT. This codes for CASSMSQGAYSPLHF.

The chain joins TRBV28 to TRBJ1-2; no firm D call. Germline V gives CDR1 MDHEN, CDR2 SYDVKM. Trimming shortened V by 6 bases and J by 5 bases, and 16 bases separated the two germline ends. The CDR3 has 14 residues. Written as DNA, the CDR3 is TGTGCCAGCAGGAATGGCGGGCAAGGGTATGGCTACACCTTC. This encodes CASRNGGQGYGYTF.

The chain links TRBV12-5 to TRBJ2-7; D unresolved. Germline V lookup: CDR1 LGHNT, CDR2 FRNRAP. Trimming left V 0 bases short and J 6 bases short, with 9 bases between. The CDR3 has 13 amino acids. The chain's CDR3 is CASGLVLGREQYF. The DNA for the CDR3 is TGTGCTAGTGGTTTGGTACTCGGTCGCGAGCAGTACTTC.

The chain uses TRBV12-5 and TRBJ2-1; 7 bases match TRBD1. Germline lookup yields CDR1 LGHNT and CDR2 FRNRAP. Trimming took 4 bases from V and 6 from J; bases not matched to a gene: 6. CDR3 size: 14 residues. The CDR3: CASGSTGSGNEQFF. The CDR3 DNA reads as TGTGCTAGTGGTTCGACAGGGAGTGGCAATGAGCAGTTCTTC.

This clone showed up many times. The V call is TRBV24-1, the J call TRBJ2-3; 8 bases fit TRBD2. Per the germline V gene, CDR1 is KGHDR and CDR2 is SFDVKD. The CDR3 is made up of 15 amino acids. After removal of 5 bases from V and 3 bases from J, the junction contained 6 bases not matched to a gene. CDR3: CATSVASGLTDTQYF. CDR3 nucleotide sequence: TGTGCCACCAGTGTTGCTAGCGGGTTGACAGATACGCAGTATTTT.

This chain joins TRBV21-1 and TRBJ2-5; the table's D call, TRBD1, has no DNA check behind it. TRBV21-1 has pseudogene status. The CDR3 length is 14 residues. CDR3 nucleotides: TGTGCCAGCAGCACACAGGGGGCAGGGGAGACCCAGTACTTC. This gives the protein CASSTQGAGETQYF.

This clone appeared once. The genes are TRBV7-9 and TRBJ2-1; TRBD2 aligns across 10 bases. The germline V gene encodes CDR1 SEHNR and CDR2 FQNEAQ (reference sequence). This CDR3 is 16 amino acids long. Losses at the gene ends were 5 bases for V and 6 bases for J; bases not matched to a gene: 10. The CDR3 loop reads CASSPTGSGGANEQFF. The CDR3 DNA is TGTGCCAGCAGCCCCACTGGAAGCGGGGGGGCCAATGAGCAGTTCTTC.

The chain joins TRBV7-6 to TRBJ2-1, with D possibly being TRBD2 (6 bases). The CDR3 runs 16 residues. Trimming left V 4 bases short and J 4 bases short, with 17 bases between. CDR1 and CDR2 from the germline V gene are SGHVS and FNYEAQ. The CDR3 loop reads CASSSHPGTEYNEQFF. CDR3 DNA: TGTGCCAGCAGCTCCCACCCCGGGACTGAATACAATGAGCAGTTCTTC. The full variable domain, its missing parts supplied by reference TRBV7-6 and TRBJ2-1, is GAGVSQSPRYKVTKRGQDVALRCDPISGHVSLYWYRQALGQGPEFLTYFNYEAQQDKSGLPNDRFSAERPEGSISTLTIQRTEQRDSAMYRCASSSHPGTEYNEQFFGPGTRLTVL.

This sequence joins TRBV7-3 and TRBJ2-3; D is undetermined. The length of the CDR3 is 12 residues. V was trimmed by 4 bases and J by 2 bases, leaving 4 bases between them. Germline V gene data show CDR1 as SGHTA and CDR2 as FQGTGA. CDR3 in amino acids: CASSSLTDTQYF. In nucleotides, the CDR3 is TGTGCCAGCAGCTCCCTCACAGATACGCAGTATTTT.

This clone was counted once. The CDR3: CSVLEPGSAGNQPQHF. The CDR3 bases are TGCAGCGTCCTCGAGCCAGGTAGCGCCGGCAATCAGCCCCAGCATTTT. V is TRBV29-1 and J is TRBJ1-5, with D unresolved. Germline assignment: CDR1 SQVTM and CDR2 ANQGSEA. V was cut by 6 bases and J by 2 bases, with 20 bases left in between. This CDR3 has 16 amino acids.

J is TRBJ1-2 and V is TRBV10-3; 9 nucleotides line up with TRBD1. V shed 5 bases and J 6 bases; nucleotides not matched to a gene: 4. Germline V CDR1 and CDR2: ENHRY, SYGVKD. CDR3 length: 13 residues. The chain's CDR3 is CAISPGTGNGYTF. Written as DNA, the CDR3 is TGTGCCATCAGTCCCGGGACAGGGAATGGCTACACCTTC.

The chain joins TRBV19 to TRBJ2-1; the D is unclear. The V and J ends lost 6 bases and 0 bases respectively, with 12 bases between them. Germline V gene lookup returns CDR1 LNHDA and CDR2 SQIVND (reference sequence). The CDR3 runs 15 residues. The CDR3 protein is CASSLLSPSYNEQFF. The CDR3 coding sequence is TGTGCCAGTAGCCTATTAAGTCCCTCCTACAATGAGCAGTTCTTC.